This T cell receptor (beta chain) stems from a study of PD-L1 blockade in urothelial cancer. Each PCR reaction had synthetic TCR analog templates spiked into it. TCRdb's table, derived via immunoSEQ multiplex PCR, lists solely in-frame clones and lacks some. The profile shows 54,000 or so clones, 84% of them singletons. Described time point: pretreatment peripheral blood. V shed 2 bases and J shed 2 bases, with 10 bases lying between them. CDR3 length: 14 amino acids. Germline CDR1 reads MNHEY; CDR2 reads SVGAGI. Sequenced here: PBMCs, sampled around atezolizumab (anti-PD-L1) treatment. This chain uses TRBV6-5 with TRBJ2-7; D is perhaps TRBD1 (6 bases). This receptor was identified in a man aged 45 to 65 with urothelial cancer. The CDR3: CASSYPGQTYEQYF. The CDR3 bases are TGTGCCAGCAGTTACCCCGGACAGACCTACGAGCAGTACTTC.